The 5 T cell receptor beta chains listed next were all sequenced from one sample in a study of shared clonotypes between healthy human individuals (dated by TCRdb to the early 2020s). The method behind the library was the immunoSEQ multiplex PCR assay. Imported from immuneACCESS, the table was reduced by TCRdb to in-frame sequences with V and J called. These copies leave out some clones; in studies compared against another copy, an unresolved V gene accounts for under half, and the cause of the remainder is not known. This sample is represented by approximately 530,000 clones; approximately 95% of them were singletons. The ten largest make up about 0.06% of the sample. The sample was naive CD4+ T cells sorted from blood. The cell subset or site label corresponds to: CD45RA+ positively selected. The receptors were sampled from a woman aged 25 to 39 in good health.

The CDR3 DNA reads as TGTGCCAGCAGCTTAGGGGGACCACTAGCCAAAAACATTCAGTACTTC. Amino acid sequence: CASSLGGPLAKNIQYF. The chain couples TRBV7-2 to TRBJ2-4, with D possibly called TRBD1 or TRBD2 (5 bases each). There are 16 residues in the CDR3. Per the germline V gene, CDR1 is SGHTA and CDR2 is FQGNSA. Trimming left V 1 base short and J 0 bases short, with 10 bases between.

This chain links TRBV30 with TRBJ2-7, with 14 bases identical to TRBD2. After removal of 4 bases from V and 0 bases from J, the junction contained 8 bases not matched to a gene. Germline CDR1 and CDR2: GTSNPN and SVGIG (reference sequence). This CDR3 is built from 17 residues. CDR3 coding DNA: TGTGCCTGGAATCTCGGACTAGCGGGAGGTACCTCCTACGAGCAGTACTTC. Its protein is CAWNLGLAGGTSYEQYF.

The rearrangement uses TRBV5-1 and TRBJ2-5; TRBD1 or TRBD2 may be the D gene (5 bases each). CDR3 length: 14 amino acids. Germline CDR1 is SGHRS and CDR2 is YFSETQ. Trimming shortened V by 4 bases and J by 1 base, and 11 bases separated the two germline ends. The CDR3 sequence: CASSGGRGQETQYF. The DNA for the CDR3 is TGCGCCAGCAGCGGGGGACGGGGCCAAGAGACCCAGTACTTC.

The chain combines TRBV6-5 with TRBJ2-7; D not certain. The V gene's germline CDR1 is MNHEY and CDR2 SVGAGI. Trimming pared 6 bases from V and 1 base from J, leaving 16 bases between. The CDR3 loop spans 15 amino acids. CDR3 residues: CASRKSLGWSYEQYF. In nucleotides, the CDR3 is TGTGCCAGCAGGAAAAGCTTGGGGTGGTCCTACGAGCAGTACTTC.

Comment on this clone: The same CDR3 is also encoded by other DNA sequences in this sample. The J gene is TRBJ2-2, the V gene TRBV5-1; TRBD2 aligns across 7 bases. The CDR3 totals 16 residues. In germline, CDR1 is SGHRS, CDR2 YFSETQ. V shed 4 bases, J shed 3 bases, and the junction held 9 bases outside the gene matches. This CDR3 reads CASSLTGTTYTGELFF. The CDR3 DNA reads TGCGCCAGCAGCCTAACCGGGACTACTTACACCGGGGAGCTGTTTTTT.